This T cell receptor (beta chain) is drawn from a study of blood T cell repertoires in COVID-19. As processed by the authors: The authors estimated nucleated cell counts from reference gene primer amplification. Some clones are missing from TCRdb's copy, which holds only in-frame ones; the method was immunoSEQ multiplex PCR. The V and J calls and clone size come from that table; D and trimming were worked out from the DNA. The table records about 380,000 clones, roughly nine tenths of them present only once. The CDR3 covers 13 residues. Germline assignment: CDR1 MDHEN and CDR2 SYDVKM. V lost 5 bases and J lost 6; bases outside the gene matches: 5.

The specimen sequenced was PBMCs or T cells enriched from blood (not recorded which). This receptor was obtained from a woman aged 25 to 39 who had recovered from COVID-19. J is TRBJ1-2 and V is TRBV28, with 8 bases lining up with TRBD1. This CDR3 is CASSLDRVDGYTF. The CDR3 nucleotides read TGTGCCAGCAGTCTGGACAGGGTGGATGGCTACACCTTC.